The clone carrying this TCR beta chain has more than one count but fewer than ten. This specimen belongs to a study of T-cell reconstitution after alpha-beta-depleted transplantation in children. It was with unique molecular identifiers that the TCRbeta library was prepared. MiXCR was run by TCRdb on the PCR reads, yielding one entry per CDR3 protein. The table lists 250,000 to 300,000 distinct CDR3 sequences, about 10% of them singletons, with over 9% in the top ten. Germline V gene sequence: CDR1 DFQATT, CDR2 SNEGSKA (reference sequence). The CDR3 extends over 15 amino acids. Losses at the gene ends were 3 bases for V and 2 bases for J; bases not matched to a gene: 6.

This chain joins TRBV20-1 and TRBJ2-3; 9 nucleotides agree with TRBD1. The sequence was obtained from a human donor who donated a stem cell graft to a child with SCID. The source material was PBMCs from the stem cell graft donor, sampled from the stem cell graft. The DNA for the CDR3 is TGCAGTGCTAGCCCGACAGGGGGGCTCACAGATACGCAGTATTTT. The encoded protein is CSASPTGGLTDTQYF.